This is a list of T cell receptor beta chains from one sample in a study of T-cell reconstitution after alpha-beta-depleted transplantation in children. TCRdb re-analysed the PCR reads in MiXCR, keeping a single row per CDR3 protein. The sample includes about 980,000 distinct CDR3 sequences, about 26% of them seen just once. The sample was PBMCs, mostly from graft donor cells, taken 360 days after TCRalphabeta/CD19-depleted stem cell transplant. These receptors were collected from a boy under three years old who had a stem cell transplant for SCID, so the T cells may come from the graft donor. The CDR3 runs from the conserved cysteine through the conserved F or W. D genes are given only for firm matches. Part of the rows lack a size; the others show once, few, many or a class for expanded clones.

-	17	TRBV5-1	TRBJ2-3	TRBD2	TGCGCCAGCAGCCCGCCGAAGGTAGCGGGAAACACAGATACGCAGTATTTT	CASSPPKVAGNTDTQYF
few	15	TRBV12-3/TRBV12-4	TRBJ1-2	TRBD1	TGTGCCAGCAGTGCCCCTTCGGGACAGAACTATGGCTACACCTTC	CASSAPSGQNYGYTF
-	14	TRBV4-2	TRBJ1-2	-	TGTGCCAGCAGCCAAACAGAGGTGGGGTATGGCTACACCTTC	CASSQTEVGYGYTF
-	17	TRBV20-1	TRBJ2-1	-	TGCAGTGCTAGGCCGACGGAGTTCGGGGCTTCCTACAATGAGCAGTTCTTC	CSARPTEFGASYNEQFF
-	16	TRBV6-1	TRBJ2-3	-	TGTGCCAGCACGAGGGACCGCACTGCTCGCACAGATACGCAGTATTTT	CASTRDRTARTDTQYF
few	17	TRBV12-3/TRBV12-4	TRBJ2-5	TRBD2	TGTGCCAGCAGTTTAGAACGGGGCGGGGGGGCCGGAGAGACCCAGTACTTC	CASSLERGGGAGETQYF
few	12	TRBV20-1	TRBJ2-3	-	TGCAGTGCTACGCCGGGCACAGATACGCAGTATTTT	CSATPGTDTQYF
few	13	TRBV12-3/TRBV12-4	TRBJ1-1	-	TGTGCCAGCAGCCGGGGGCTAATAGCGGAAGCTTTCTTT	CASSRGLIAEAFF
-	17	TRBV25-1	TRBJ2-5	TRBD1	TGTGCCAGCAGTGAATATAGGGGGCCCCCGTACCAAGAGACCCAGTACTTC	CASSEYRGPPYQETQYF
few	15	TRBV6-5	TRBJ1-2	-	TGTGCCAGCAGTTACTTGCAGGGTTTGGGCTATGGCTACACCTTC	CASSYLQGLGYGYTF
-	15	TRBV7-2	TRBJ2-5	-	TGTGCCAGCAGCCCTTTTGGGGTACGGCAAGAGACCCAGTACTTC	CASSPFGVRQETQYF
few	17	TRBV5-1	TRBJ2-6	-	TGCGCCAGCAGCTTTAAGGAATTTCTAGCCGGGGCCAACGTCCTGACTTTC	CASSFKEFLAGANVLTF
-	16	TRBV11-3	TRBJ2-1	TRBD2	TGTGCCAGCAGCTTAGGCCCCAGCGGGGTAGACAATGAGCAGTTCTTC	CASSLGPSGVDNEQFF
-	15	TRBV20-1	TRBJ2-3	-	TGCAGTGCTAGAGGATTCAGGGGAATTCCAGATACGCAGTATTTT	CSARGFRGIPDTQYF
-	15	TRBV20-1	TRBJ2-1	TRBD1	TGCAGTGCTAGATGGACAGGGGCACGCTGGAATGAGCAGTTCTTC	CSARWTGARWNEQFF
-	16	TRBV18	TRBJ2-1	TRBD2	TGTGCCAGCTCACCACGGAGCGGGGGGGCCGGCAATGAGCAGTTCTTC	CASSPRSGGAGNEQFF
-	16	TRBV2	TRBJ2-3	TRBD2	TGTGCCAGCAGTGAATCTGAAGCGGGGGGGTGGGATACGCAGTATTTT	CASSESEAGGWDTQYF
few	15	TRBV2	TRBJ2-1	TRBD2	TGTGCCAGCAGTGATAGCGGGAGCTCCTACAATGAGCAGTTCTTC	CASSDSGSSYNEQFF
-	15	TRBV4-1	TRBJ1-5	-	TGCGCCAGCAGCCAAGCGGGGGATAGCAATCAGCCCCAGCATTTT	CASSQAGDSNQPQHF
-	13	TRBV14	TRBJ2-7	-	TGTGCCAGCAGCCAAGAACGAAGACAGAAGCAGTACTTC	CASSQERRQKQYF
-	12	TRBV6-5	TRBJ2-7	-	TGTGCCAGCAGTTACAGTGGGTTTGAGCAGTACTTC	CASSYSGFEQYF
-	17	TRBV12-3/TRBV12-4	TRBJ2-1	-	TGTGCCAGCAGCCCTACCGTGGGAGGGGGCTCCTACAATGAGCAGTTCTTC	CASSPTVGGGSYNEQFF
few	17	TRBV7-3	TRBJ2-3	TRBD1	TGTGCCAGCAGTACGGGACAGGGACGCGCCCTCACAGATACGCAGTATTTT	CASSTGQGRALTDTQYF
-	15	TRBV7-9	TRBJ2-5	-	TGTGCCAGCAGCCAGGCGCGGGGCAACCAAGAGACCCAGTACTTC	CASSQARGNQETQYF
-	14	TRBV9	TRBJ2-2	-	TGTGCCAGCAGCGTAGGTGGAGGGCCCGGGGAGCTGTTTTTT	CASSVGGGPGELFF
once	16	TRBV7-9	TRBJ1-1	-	TGTGCCAGCAGCTTTCCCAGGGGCCGTGCTGAGACTGAAGCTTTCTTT	CASSFPRGRAETEAFF
-	16	TRBV6-1	TRBJ1-1	TRBD1	TGTGCCAGCAGTGTCCGACAGGGGGGCCAGGACGGTGAAGCTTTCTTT	CASSVRQGGQDGEAFF
-	16	TRBV4-1	TRBJ2-2	TRBD2	TGCGCCAGCAGCTCGGGGCGGGGGGTCAGGACCGGGGAGCTGTTTTTT	CASSSGRGVRTGELFF
-	15	TRBV5-5	TRBJ2-7	TRBD1	TGTGCCAGCAGCCTGTGGGAACAGGGGGCCTACGAGCAGTACTTC	CASSLWEQGAYEQYF
few	15	TRBV5-1	TRBJ2-3	TRBD2	TGCGCCAGCAAGCCGGGGACTATAGCGGGAGATACGCAGTATTTT	CASKPGTIAGDTQYF
few	14	TRBV27	TRBJ2-2	-	TGTGCCAGCAGTGCGGGTGCTTTTGGGGGGGAGCTGTTTTTT	CASSAGAFGGELFF
-	14	TRBV12-3/TRBV12-4	TRBJ2-7	-	TGTGCCAGCAATGGGGGTCAGAGCTCCTACGAGCAGTACTTC	CASNGGQSSYEQYF
-	14	TRBV6-5	TRBJ2-2	-	TGTGCCAGCAGTCACTCCCTACTGATCGGGGAGCTGTTTTTT	CASSHSLLIGELFF
few	17	TRBV15	TRBJ2-3	TRBD1	TGTGCCACCAGCAGAGATTGGACAAAGGGGGCGTCAGATACGCAGTATTTT	CATSRDWTKGASDTQYF
few	14	TRBV12-3/TRBV12-4	TRBJ1-6	-	TGTGCCAGCAGTTTTGACAGCGAGAATTCACCCCTCCACTTT	CASSFDSENSPLHF
-	15	TRBV20-1	TRBJ2-1	-	TGCAGTGCTAGAGATCGGGGGGCGTCCTACAATGAGCAGTTCTTC	CSARDRGASYNEQFF
few	12	TRBV12-3/TRBV12-4	TRBJ2-1	-	TGTGCCAGCACCCTTCACTACAATGAGCAGTTCTTC	CASTLHYNEQFF
few	14	TRBV20-1	TRBJ2-5	TRBD1	TGCAGTGCTAGAGATCGAAAGGGGGCTGAGACCCAGTACTTC	CSARDRKGAETQYF
-	15	TRBV7-2	TRBJ2-1	TRBD1	TGTGCCAGCAGCTTAGAGGGGGCCACCTACAATGAGCAGTTCTTC	CASSLEGATYNEQFF
-	17	TRBV16	TRBJ2-7	-	TGTGCCAGCAGCCAAGGGAGCAGGGGAAAAAGGTCGGGGGAGCAGTACTTC	CASSQGSRGKRSGEQYF
few	16	TRBV20-1	TRBJ2-3	TRBD2	TGCAGTGCTAGCAGTATAGCGGGGCCTACCACAGATACGCAGTATTTT	CSASSIAGPTTDTQYF
-	21	TRBV6-2/TRBV6-3	TRBJ2-3	TRBD2	TGTGCCAGCAGTTACAAGACAGGGGCACGGACTAGCGGGGGGCCTACAGATACGCAGTATTTT	CASSYKTGARTSGGPTDTQYF
few	14	TRBV4-1	TRBJ1-1	-	TGCGCCAGCAGCCAAAGTGTGGGACGGGCTGAAGCTTTCTTT	CASSQSVGRAEAFF
few	16	TRBV5-5	TRBJ2-2	-	TGTGCCAGCAGCTTTCCTTTGGGGGTGTACACCGGGGAGCTGTTTTTT	CASSFPLGVYTGELFF
-	15	TRBV5-5	TRBJ1-5	-	TGTGCCAGCAGCTTTTTTGGGGGTGTAGATCAGCCCCAGCATTTT	CASSFFGGVDQPQHF
many	15	TRBV10-3	TRBJ2-3	TRBD1	TGTGCCATCAGTGAGCCCACAGGGGGCACAGATACGCAGTATTTT	CAISEPTGGTDTQYF
-	12	TRBV12-3/TRBV12-4	TRBJ1-2	-	TGTGCCAGCAGTACTGGGGGATCCGGCTACACCTTC	CASSTGGSGYTF
-	16	TRBV4-1	TRBJ1-2	TRBD1	TGCGCCAGCAGCCAAGCCCAGACAGGGGTCAACTATGGCTACACCTTC	CASSQAQTGVNYGYTF
-	17	TRBV4-3	TRBJ2-2	TRBD2	TGCGCCAGCAGCCCGTTACTAGCGGGGGACGGCACCGGGGAGCTGTTTTTT	CASSPLLAGDGTGELFF
few	17	TRBV11-2	TRBJ2-1	-	TGTGCCAGCAGCTCTAGGAAGAGAGGGGGATACTACAATGAGCAGTTCTTC	CASSSRKRGGYYNEQFF
-	15	TRBV5-1	TRBJ2-5	TRBD2	TGCGCCAGCAGCTTGATTGCGGGGGACCAAGAGACCCAGTACTTC	CASSLIAGDQETQYF
few	15	TRBV10-3	TRBJ1-3	-	TGTGCCATCAGTGTTGGCCGTTACTCTGGAAACACCATATATTTT	CAISVGRYSGNTIYF
-	15	TRBV24-1	TRBJ1-4	-	TGTGCCACCGGCGACGGCACCGCAACTAATGAAAAACTGTTTTTT	CATGDGTATNEKLFF
-	16	TRBV12-3/TRBV12-4	TRBJ2-4	TRBD1	TGTGCCAGCAGTTTAACTGTCGGACAGGGAATAAACATTCAGTACTTC	CASSLTVGQGINIQYF
-	16	TRBV12-3/TRBV12-4	TRBJ1-2	TRBD1	TGTGCCAGCAGCCCGAGGGGGGGACAGGGGGCTTTTGGCTACACCTTC	CASSPRGGQGAFGYTF
-	13	TRBV25-1	TRBJ2-2	-	TGTGCCAGCCAGACAGAGGCAACCGGGGAGCTGTTTTTT	CASQTEATGELFF
-	12	TRBV27	TRBJ1-4	-	TGTGCCAGCAGTCCGCAGGGGACTTGGCTGTTTTTT	CASSPQGTWLFF